This TCR beta chain appears in the sequencing data of a study of TIL therapy for anti-PD-1-resistant metastatic lung cancer. CDR3 length equals 17 residues. Germline V gene data show CDR1 as SGHRS and CDR2 as YFSETQ. Trimming cost V 2 bases and J 0 bases, with 15 bases left between them. The immunoSEQ assay was v3. Sequencing depth was approximately 2 million read pairs for survey level, about 5-6 million for deep. This table comes from immunoSEQ multiplex PCR, and its TCRdb copy is limited to in-frame clones, with some not included. The data hold approximately 45,000 clones, with 70% to 80% observed a single time. Time point denoted: pre-treatment sample, taken before nivolumab and TIL therapy.

The specimen was blood, collected at baseline. This sequence joins TRBV5-1 and TRBJ1-3; D ambiguous. The sequence was obtained from a man in his 70s with non-small cell lung cancer. The CDR3 bases are TGCGCCAGCAGCTTAGCGGCAGACTTCAACTCTGGAAACACCATATATTTT. This sequence encodes CASSLAADFNSGNTIYF.